Listed below are T cell receptor beta chains from one sample, sequenced in a study of cytomegalovirus exposure and HLA in healthy donors. The assay was immunoSEQ multiplex PCR, and TCRdb's table has in-frame clones only and misses some. The sample yields fewer than 200,000 clones, roughly 74% seen once. The specimen was PBMCs. These TCRs come from a woman between 25 and 40 years old in good health and CMV-seronegative. Each CDR3 is given with its conserved first and last residue. A D gene is named only where the DNA matches it firmly. Expanded clones get a size class; other rows say once, few or many, or leave the size out.

clone size,D gene,V gene,J gene,CDR3 DNA,CDR3 protein
-,TRBD2,TRBV19,TRBJ2-5,TGTGCCACCGGGACTAGCGGGATAGGTGGCGAGACCCAGTACTTC,CATGTSGIGGETQYF
-,TRBD2,TRBV7-3,TRBJ2-5,TGTGCCAGCAGCGCAACCGGGACTAGCGGGGGGGTTGGGAAAGAGACCCAGTACTTC,CASSATGTSGGVGKETQYF
-,TRBD1,TRBV11-2,TRBJ2-3,TGTGCCAGCAGACAGGGGCTGAGCACAGATACGCAGTATTTT,CASRQGLSTDTQYF
-,TRBD1,TRBV2,TRBJ1-6,TGTGCCAGCTGCCCACAGGGGAATAATAATTCACCCCTCCACTTT,CASCPQGNNNSPLHF
-,TRBD2,TRBV2,TRBJ2-1,TGTGCCAGCAGTTCTCTAGCGGAGCTTAATGAGCAGTTCTTC,CASSSLAELNEQFF
-,-,TRBV21-1,TRBJ2-7,TGTGCCAGCAGCAAGGGGACAGCGGCCCTCTACGAGCAGTACTTC,CASSKGTAALYEQYF
-,TRBD2,TRBV4-3,TRBJ2-3,TGCGCCAGCAGCCAAGATCCCTCCACCGGGCTAGCGGGATTCACAGATACGCAGTATTTT,CASSQDPSTGLAGFTDTQYF
few,TRBD2,TRBV11-1,TRBJ2-1,TGTGCCAGCAGCTCCCAGGGGGGAGCGGGGGGCAATGAGCAGTTCTTC,CASSSQGGAGGNEQFF
few,TRBD1,TRBV29-1,TRBJ2-2,TGCAGCGTTGAGGGACAGGGGTACACCGGGGAGCTGTTTTTT,CSVEGQGYTGELFF
-,-,TRBV30,TRBJ1-2,TGTGCCTGCTCTTCACAGGGTTGGGGCTACACCTTC,CACSSQGWGYTF
-,-,TRBV9,TRBJ2-5,TGTGCCAGCAGCGTAGCTACTTCGGGCAGGGGAAGGGAGACCCAGTACTTC,CASSVATSGRGRETQYF
few,-,TRBV6-1,TRBJ1-2,TGTGCCAGCAGCCCAATCGTGCAGGGGACCCCGGGCTACACCTTC,CASSPIVQGTPGYTF
-,-,TRBV7-9,TRBJ2-3,TGTGCCAGCAGCTTAGCGTGGGGCCTTCAGGCGGATACGCAGTATTTT,CASSLAWGLQADTQYF
few,TRBD2,TRBV18,TRBJ2-2,TGTGCCAGCTCACCGGTCGGGGGGGACGACACCGGGGAGCTGTTTTTT,CASSPVGGDDTGELFF
-,TRBD2,TRBV29-1,TRBJ2-5,TGCAGCGTTGAAAGGTCTAGCGGAGAGACCCAGTACTTC,CSVERSSGETQYF
-,-,TRBV7-9,TRBJ1-2,TGTGCCAGCAGCTTAGCAACGGGAGGAAACTATGGCTACACCTTC,CASSLATGGNYGYTF
-,-,TRBV20-1,TRBJ2-7,TGCAGTGCTAGCAAGAGCGGGCAGTACTTC,CSASKSGQYF
-,TRBD1,TRBV14,TRBJ1-2,TGTGCCAGCAGCCAGGGACAGGCTAACTATGGCTACACCTTC,CASSQGQANYGYTF
-,TRBD2,TRBV11-3,TRBJ2-1,TGTGCCAGCAGCTCCCAAGCGGGGGCCTTCTTCAATGAGCAGTTCTTC,CASSSQAGAFFNEQFF
-,-,TRBV5-6,TRBJ1-1,TGTGCCAGCAGCGCACGAAGGAGGAACACTGAAGCTTTCTTT,CASSARRRNTEAFF
-,TRBD2,TRBV27,TRBJ2-3,TGTGCCAGCAACGGGGGGAGCGGCACAGATACGCAGTATTTT,CASNGGSGTDTQYF
-,-,TRBV7-6,TRBJ2-5,TGTGCCAGCAGCTTACCCGACACTATGGGGGGGACCCAGTACTTC,CASSLPDTMGGTQYF
-,TRBD2,TRBV6-1,TRBJ2-1,TGTGCCAGCAGTGAACGTGGGGGAGGGTCCTACAATGAGCAGTTCTTC,CASSERGGGSYNEQFF
-,-,TRBV5-1,TRBJ1-2,TGCGCCAGCAGCTTGGCGGACAGCTATGGCTACACCTTC,CASSLADSYGYTF
once,TRBD2,TRBV7-3,TRBJ2-3,TGTGCCAGCAGCCCGGGACTAGGTAGGACAGATACGCAGTATTTT,CASSPGLGRTDTQYF